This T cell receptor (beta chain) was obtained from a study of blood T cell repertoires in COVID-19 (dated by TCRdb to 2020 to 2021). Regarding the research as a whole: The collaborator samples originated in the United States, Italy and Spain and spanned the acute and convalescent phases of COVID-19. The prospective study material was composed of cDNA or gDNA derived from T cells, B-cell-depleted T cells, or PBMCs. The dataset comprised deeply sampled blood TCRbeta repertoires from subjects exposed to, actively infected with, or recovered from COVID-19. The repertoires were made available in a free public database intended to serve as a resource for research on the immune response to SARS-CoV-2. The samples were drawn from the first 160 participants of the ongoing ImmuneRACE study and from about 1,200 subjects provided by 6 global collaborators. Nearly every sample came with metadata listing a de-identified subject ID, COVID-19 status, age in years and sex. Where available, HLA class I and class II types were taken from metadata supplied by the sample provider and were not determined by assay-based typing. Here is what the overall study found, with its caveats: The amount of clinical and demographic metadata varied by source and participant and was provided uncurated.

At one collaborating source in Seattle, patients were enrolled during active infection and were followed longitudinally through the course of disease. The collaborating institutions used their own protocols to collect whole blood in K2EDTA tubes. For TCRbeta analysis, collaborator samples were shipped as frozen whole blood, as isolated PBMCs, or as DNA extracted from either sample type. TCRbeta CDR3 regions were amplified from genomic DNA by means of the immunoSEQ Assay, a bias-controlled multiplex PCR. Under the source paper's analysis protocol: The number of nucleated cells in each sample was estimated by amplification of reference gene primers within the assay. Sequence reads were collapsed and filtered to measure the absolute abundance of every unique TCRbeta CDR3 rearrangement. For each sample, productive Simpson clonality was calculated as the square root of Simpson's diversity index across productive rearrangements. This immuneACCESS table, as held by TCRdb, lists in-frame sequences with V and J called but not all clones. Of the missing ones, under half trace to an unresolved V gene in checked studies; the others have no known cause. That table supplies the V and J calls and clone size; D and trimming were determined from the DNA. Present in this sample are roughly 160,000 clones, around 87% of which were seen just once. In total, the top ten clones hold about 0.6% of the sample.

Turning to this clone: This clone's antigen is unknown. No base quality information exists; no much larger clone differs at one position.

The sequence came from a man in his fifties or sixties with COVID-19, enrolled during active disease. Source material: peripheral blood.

The DNA sequence reads TGCGCCAGCAGCTTCGGTGGGGCCAACGTCCTGACTTTC. Its translation reads: CASSFGGANVLTF. Recombination joined TRBV5-1 with TRBJ2-6; the D segment cannot be called with confidence. The CDR3 contains 13 residues, cysteine and phenylalanine counted. Left in the record is the CDR3 DNA by itself, 39 bases read in frame from the first base. V loses 2 bases, J loses 3 bases, and the germline ends lie 3 bases apart. Per the germline V gene, SGHRS is the CDR1 and YFSETQ is the CDR2.